Sequencing of this T cell receptor beta chain was carried out in a study of cytomegalovirus exposure and HLA in healthy donors. CDR3 size: 18 residues. Germline V gene lookup returns CDR1 MNHNS and CDR2 SASEGT. Trimming removed 0 bases from V and 0 bases from J, with 15 bases in between. Only in-frame clones appear in the TCRdb table, and some are missing; sequencing was by immunoSEQ multiplex PCR. The repertoire holds under 400,000 clones, around 90% seen once, with roughly 0.96% in the top ten. Study results and caveats: Altogether, 164 TCR beta chains were recorded as cytomegalovirus-associated. In vitro confirmation showed a few CMV-associated chains to be CMV antigen specific. The classifier, whose performance was assessed in both the original and validation cohorts, reportedly diagnosed cytomegalovirus status with high specificity and sensitivity.

Regarding this clone: No antigen is known for it.

The sequence was collected from a man aged 25 to 40 in good health and CMV-seronegative. The material sequenced was PBMCs. V is TRBV6-1 and J is TRBJ2-4; possibly TRBD1 for D (5 bases). The CDR3 region has the DNA TGTGCCAGCAGTGAAGCGGCGTGGTCTGGGGCAGCCAAAAACATTCAGTACTTC. Translated, it gives CASSEAAWSGAAKNIQYF.